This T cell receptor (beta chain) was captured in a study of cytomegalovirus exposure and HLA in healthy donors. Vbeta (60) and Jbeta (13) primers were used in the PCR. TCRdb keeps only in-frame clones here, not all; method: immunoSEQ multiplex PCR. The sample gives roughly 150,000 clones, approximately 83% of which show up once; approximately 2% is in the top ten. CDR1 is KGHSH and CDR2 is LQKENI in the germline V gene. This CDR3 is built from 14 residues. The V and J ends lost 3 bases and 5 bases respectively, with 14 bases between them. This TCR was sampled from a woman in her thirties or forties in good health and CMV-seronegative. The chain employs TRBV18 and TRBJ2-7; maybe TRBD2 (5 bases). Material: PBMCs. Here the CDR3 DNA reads TGTGCCAGCTCACCCACGGCGGGCCAGCACGAGCAGTACTTC. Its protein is CASSPTAGQHEQYF.